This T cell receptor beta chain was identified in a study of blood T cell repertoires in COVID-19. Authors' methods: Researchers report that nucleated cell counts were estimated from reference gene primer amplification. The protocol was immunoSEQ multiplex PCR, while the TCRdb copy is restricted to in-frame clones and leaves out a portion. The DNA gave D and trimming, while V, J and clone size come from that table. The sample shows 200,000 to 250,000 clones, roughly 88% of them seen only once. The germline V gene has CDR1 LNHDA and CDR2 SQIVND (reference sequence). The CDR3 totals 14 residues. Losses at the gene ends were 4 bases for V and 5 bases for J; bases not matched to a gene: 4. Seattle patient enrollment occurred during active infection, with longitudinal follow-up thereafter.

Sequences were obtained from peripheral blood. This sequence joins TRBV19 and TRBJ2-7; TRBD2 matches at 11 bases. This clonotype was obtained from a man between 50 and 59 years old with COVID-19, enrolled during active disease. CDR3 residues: CASSRTSGLNEQYF. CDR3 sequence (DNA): TGTGCCAGTAGTAGGACTAGCGGGTTGAACGAGCAGTACTTC. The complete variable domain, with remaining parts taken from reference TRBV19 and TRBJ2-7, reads DGGITQSPKYLFRKEGQNVTLSCEQNLNHDAMYWYRQDPGQGLRLIYYSQIVNDFQKGDIAEGYSVSREKKESFPLTVTSAQKNPTAFYLCASSRTSGLNEQYFGPGTRLTVT.